This T cell receptor beta chain stems from a study of blood T cell repertoires in COVID-19. The table came from immunoSEQ multiplex PCR; TCRdb's copy has only in-frame clones and leaves some out. The profile covers 150,000 to 200,000 clones, with around nine tenths appearing a single time and about an eighth taken by the ten largest. Per the germline V gene, CDR1 is MDHEN and CDR2 is SYDVKM. The V gene lost 4 bases and the J gene lost 7 bases, with 13 bases spanning the gap. This CDR3 has 13 amino acids. The receptor's source is a woman in her 70s with COVID-19, enrolled during active disease. Sequenced material: peripheral blood. V gene TRBV28 combines with J gene TRBJ1-2, with D tentatively TRBD1 (6 bases). CDR3 sequence reads: CASSSTDRFGYTF. The DNA for the CDR3 is TGTGCCAGCAGTTCAACGGACAGATTTGGCTACACCTTC.